These 27 T cell receptor beta chains share one sample of origin, sequenced in a study of T cells in Graves' hyperthyroidism and ophthalmopathy. It was RNA transcripts that yielded the amplified TCR beta CDR3 regions. The TCR CDR3 first-round RT-PCR relied on the HTBI primer set. TCRdb independently ran MiXCR on the multiplex PCR reads; one entry per CDR3 protein. The data show over 700,000 distinct CDR3 sequences, roughly a third seen once. Material: blood. The origin of the receptors is a woman aged 40 to 49 with Graves' hyperthyroidism.

This clonotype was found a few times. The chain has TRBV29-1 and TRBJ2-7, with 11 bases lining up with TRBD2. Trimming at V came to 6 bases and at J to 3 bases, leaving 4 bases not matched to a gene. Germline-derived CDR1 and CDR2 are SQVTM and ANQGSEA. This CDR3 contains 13 residues. CDR3 loop: CSVRLAGIYEQYF. Written as DNA, the CDR3 is TGCAGCGTCCGACTAGCGGGGATCTACGAGCAGTACTTC.

The table lists this clonotype with many counts. The rearrangement links TRBV6-5 to TRBJ2-5; TRBD1 is a possible D gene (6 bases). The germline V gene encodes CDR1 MNHEY and CDR2 SVGAGI. V lost 4 bases and J lost 6, with 12 bases in between. This CDR3 comprises 13 residues. The CDR3 nucleotides read TGTGCCAGCAGTTTCGACAGGACAAAGACCCAGTACTTC. Encoded protein: CASSFDRTKTQYF.

About this clonotype itself: A read error may account for a junction end that differs from germline. In DNA, the CDR3 is TGTGCTAGCAGCTTAGGTAGTAGCGGGGTGGCGCGAGAGACCCAGTACTTC. This codes for CASSLGSSGVARETQYF. The rearrangement joins TRBV7-7 to TRBJ2-5; 8 bases align to TRBD2. The germline CDR1 and CDR2 sequences are SSHAT and FNYEAQ (reference sequence). The CDR3 extends over 17 amino acids.

The genes are TRBV2 and TRBJ2-7; 7 bases fit TRBD1. Losses at the gene ends were 9 bases for V and 3 bases for J; bases not matched to a gene: 2. CDR1 is SNHLY and CDR2 is FYNNEI in the germline V gene. The CDR3 contains 11 residues. The CDR3 loop is CASDRDYEQYF. The CDR3 nucleotides read TGTGCCAGTGACAGGGACTACGAGCAGTACTTC. Full variable domain (remainder filled in from reference TRBV2 and TRBJ2-7): EPEVTQTPSHQVTQMGQEVILRCVPISNHLYFYWYRQILGQKVEFLVSFYNNEISEKSEIFDDQFSVERPDGSNFTLKIRSTKLEDSAMYFCASDRDYEQYFGPGTRLTVT.

There are a few counts of this clonotype. DNA of the CDR3: TGTGCCAGCAGACGACGCCTCTCTGGGGCCAACGTCCTGACTTTC. Its protein product is CASRRRLSGANVLTF. The chain employs TRBV14 and TRBJ2-6, with unresolved D. Trimming took 6 bases from V and 0 from J, leaving 9 bases between them. This CDR3 is 15 amino acids long. Germline-derived CDR1 and CDR2 are SGHDN and FVKESK.

This clonotype was found once. The rearrangement uses TRBV20-1 and TRBJ1-3; maybe TRBD1 (5 bases). Germline V gives CDR1 DFQATT, CDR2 SNEGSKA (reference sequence). The CDR3 is 16 amino acids. Trimming removed 3 bases from V and 7 bases from J, with 22 bases in between. This CDR3 is CSASLNRPGLWNTIYF. CDR3 in DNA: TGCAGTGCTAGCTTAAACAGACCGGGACTATGGAACACCATATATTTT.

This clonotype was detected many times. The chain joins TRBV10-3 to TRBJ2-7; 8 nucleotides align to TRBD1. The CDR3 totals 14 residues. With V trimmed by 6 bases and J by 3 bases, 7 bases remained unmatched. The germline V gene has CDR1 ENHRY and CDR2 SYGVKD. CDR3 in amino acids: CAIREEDRVYEQYF. In DNA form, the CDR3 reads TGTGCCATCAGGGAGGAGGACAGGGTCTACGAGCAGTACTTC.

In its sample, this clonotype was seen many times. V usage is TRBV20-1 and J usage is TRBJ2-7, with 9 bases aligning to TRBD1. Germline V gene data show CDR1 as DFQATT and CDR2 as SNEGSKA (reference sequence). The V segment lost 1 base and the J segment 6 bases; nucleotides outside the gene matches: 10. The CDR3 spans 15 residues. The CDR3 region is CSARATGGAYGEQYF. CDR3 nucleotide sequence: TGCAGTGCTAGAGCCACAGGGGGCGCGTACGGCGAGCAGTACTTC.

This clonotype was seen a few times. J is TRBJ1-1 and V is TRBV10-1; the D is unclear. V lost 6 bases and J 5 bases, leaving 10 bases between the germline ends. The length of the CDR3 is 12 residues. CDR1 and CDR2 from the germline V gene are WNHNN and SYGVQD (reference sequence). The CDR3 coding sequence is TGCGCCAGCAGCAATATGCAGACTGAAGCTTTCTTT. This codes for CASSNMQTEAFF.

This clonotype was observed many times. V is TRBV15 and J is TRBJ2-7; 7 bases align to TRBD1. The CDR3 sequence is 15 residues long. Germline CDR1 reads LNHNV; CDR2 reads YYDKDF (reference sequence). Unmatched junction bases numbered 6, after V lost 1 base and J lost 3 bases. This chain's CDR3 is CATSRGQGSVYEQYF. CDR3 DNA sequence: TGTGCCACCAGCAGAGGACAGGGTAGCGTCTACGAGCAGTACTTC.

The chain is built from TRBV29-1 and TRBJ2-7; 14 nucleotides line up with TRBD2. The J call is in doubt because the DNA end fits TRBJ2-1 better. Germline V gene data show CDR1 as SQVTM and CDR2 as ANQGSEA. The CDR3 covers 16 residues. CDR3: CSVGQGGTSGGNEQFF. The CDR3, as DNA: TGCAGCGTGGGACAGGGGGGGACTAGCGGGGGCAATGAGCAGTTCTTC.

On this clonotype: A much larger clone lies a single base off, so this may be a read error. V and J are TRBV7-8 and TRBJ2-7; D is possibly TRBD1 (6 bases). Per the germline V gene, CDR1 is SGHVS and CDR2 is FQNEAQ. The CDR3 loop spans 13 amino acids. V was cut by 6 bases and J by 6 bases, with 15 bases left in between. The CDR3: CASSAGQTCEQYF. In DNA, the CDR3 is TGTGCCAGCAGTGCTGGACAGACCTGCGAGCAGTACTTC.

This clonotype has ten or more counts. The genes are TRBV29-1 and TRBJ2-2; possibly TRBD1 for D (6 bases). V was trimmed by 5 bases and J by 6 bases, leaving 7 bases between them. The CDR3 length is 11 residues. Germline loops: CDR1 SQVTM, CDR2 ANQGSEA. The CDR3, as DNA: TGCAGCGTTTACAGGGCCGGGGAGCTGTTTTTT. Protein: CSVYRAGELFF.

A note on this clonotype: A clone one base away is much larger, so this may be a read error. V gene TRBV11-2 combines with J gene TRBJ2-6, with D possibly being TRBD1 or TRBD2 (6 bases each). Germline V gives CDR1 SGHAT, CDR2 FQNNGV. This CDR3 is built from 16 residues. In DNA form, the CDR3 reads TGTGCCAGCAGCTCCCTAGGGGACCCGGGGGCCGACGTCCTGACTTTC. Its translation is CASSSLGDPGADVLTF.

The rearrangement links TRBV6-2 or TRBV6-3 to TRBJ1-6, with 7 bases aligning to TRBD1. Per germline, CDR1 MNHEY and CDR2 SVGEGT. The CDR3 length is 14 residues. V trimming: 6 bases; J trimming: 5 bases; junction bases outside the gene matches: 4. The CDR3 spells CASRTQGNNSPLHF. The CDR3 nucleotides read TGTGCCAGCAGAACACAGGGGAATAATTCACCCCTCCACTTT.

There are a few counts of this clonotype. This chain uses TRBV28 with TRBJ2-7; a weak D match, TRBD2 (5 bases). Germline CDR1 MDHEN, CDR2 SYDVKM. CDR3 size: 15 residues. Trimming stripped 6 bases from V and 0 bases from J, with 15 bases between. CDR3 DNA: TGTGCCAGCAGACGCGGACTGCAGACCTCCTACGAGCAGTACTTC. Translated: CASRRGLQTSYEQYF.

This clonotype showed up many times. This chain links TRBV29-1 with TRBJ2-7, with D possibly matching TRBD2 (6 bases). Germline CDR1 is SQVTM and CDR2 is ANQGSEA. Trimming stripped 7 bases from V and 0 bases from J, with 19 bases between. This CDR3 has 15 residues. As DNA, the CDR3 is TGCAGCGCCGGATCGGGGCGCGGGGTCTCCTACGAGCAGTACTTC. It translates to CSAGSGRGVSYEQYF.

The chain carries TRBV6-5 and TRBJ1-1, with TRBD1 identical over 7 bases. The CDR3 spans 13 residues. Unmatched junction bases numbered 12, after V lost 8 bases and J lost 9 bases. CDR1 and CDR2 (germline): MNHEY, SVGAGI. CDR3 sequence: CASGAEGASKAFF. In nucleotides, the CDR3 is TGTGCCAGCGGAGCGGAGGGGGCGTCAAAAGCTTTCTTT.

In regard to this clonotype: Germline is not matched at one junction end, which may reflect a read error. This chain joins TRBV7-9 and TRBJ1-1; weak D call: TRBD1 (5 bases). CDR1 is SEHNR and CDR2 is FQNEAQ in the germline V gene (reference sequence). The CDR3 is 13 amino acids. The CDR3 DNA reads TGCGCCAGCAGGCAGGGAGATTGGACTGAAGCTCTCTTT. Its translation: CASRQGDWTEALF.

In regard to this clonotype: This sequence may be a read error, since a much larger clone differs from it by one base. The final CDR3 position lacks the conserved phenylalanine or tryptophan, pointing to a likely read error. The chain joins TRBV20-1 to TRBJ1-2; D ambiguous. Germline lookup yields CDR1 DFQATT and CDR2 SNEGSKA (reference sequence). The CDR3 length is 10 residues. The CDR3 nucleotides read TGCAGCGGGCAACCTGAGCCTTACACCCTC. Amino acid sequence: CSGQPEPYTL.

The V gene is TRBV20-1, the J gene TRBJ1-5; D is unclear. This CDR3 is built from 14 residues. The ends were cut back, 3 bases at V and 2 bases at J, with 11 bases in the middle. Germline V lookup: CDR1 DFQATT, CDR2 SNEGSKA (reference sequence). This CDR3 reads CSASGPGGNQPQHF. The CDR3 DNA reads TGCAGTGCTAGCGGCCCCGGGGGCAATCAGCCCCAGCATTTT.

This clonotype was counted ten times or more. The chain joins TRBV19 to TRBJ1-5, with TRBD1 matching over 10 bases. This CDR3 contains 14 residues. Germline CDR1 and CDR2: LNHDA and SQIVND (reference sequence). The V gene end was trimmed by 5 bases and the J gene end by 11 bases; junction bases not matched to a gene: 9. CDR3 amino acids: CASSPGTGVLAQHF. The CDR3 region has the DNA TGTGCCAGTAGTCCTGGGACAGGGGTGTTGGCCCAGCATTTT. Full variable domain (remainder filled in from reference TRBV19 and TRBJ1-5): DGGITQSPKYLFRKEGQNVTLSCEQNLNHDAMYWYRQDPGQGLRLIYYSQIVNDFQKGDIAEGYSVSREKKESFPLTVTSAQKNPTAFYLCASSPGTGVLAQHFGDGTRLSIL.

The chain combines TRBV12-3 or TRBV12-4 with TRBJ2-5; a possible D gene is TRBD2 (6 bases). V was clipped by 1 base and J by 4 bases, with 7 bases between them. The CDR3 covers 13 residues. In DNA, the CDR3 is TGTGCCAGCAGTTTAGTGGAGGGAGAGACCCAGTACTTC. As protein: CASSLVEGETQYF.

In its sample, this clonotype was seen a few times. The chain is built from TRBV6-5 and TRBJ2-5; the D gene is possibly TRBD2 (6 bases). CDR1 is MNHEY and CDR2 is SVGAGI in the germline V gene. The germline V and J ends were trimmed by 5 bases and 4 bases, with 14 bases remaining between them. The CDR3 consists of 14 residues. The chain's CDR3 is CASSAEEGRETQYF. The DNA for the CDR3 is TGTGCCAGCAGTGCCGAGGAGGGACGAGAGACCCAGTACTTC.

This clonotype was observed a handful of times. The rearrangement uses TRBV5-1 and TRBJ1-1; D is perhaps TRBD1 (6 bases). The CDR3 covers 14 residues. Trimming shortened V by 1 base and J by 4 bases, and 11 bases separated the two germline ends. Germline V gene data show CDR1 as SGHRS and CDR2 as YFSETQ. CDR3 nucleotides: TGCGCCAGCAGCTTGTGGACAGATCCCACTGAAGCTTTCTTT. Its translation: CASSLWTDPTEAFF. Complete variable domain (other parts from reference TRBV5-1 and TRBJ1-1): KAGVTQTPRYLIKTRGQQVTLSCSPISGHRSVSWYQQTPGQGLQFLFEYFSETQRNKGNFPGRFSGRQFSNSRSEMNVSTLELGDSALYLCASSLWTDPTEAFFGQGTRLTVV.

The CDR3 loop is CASSFKKKGSGTGELFF. Written as DNA, the CDR3 is TGTGCCAGCAGCTTTAAGAAAAAGGGGAGTGGCACCGGGGAGCTGTTTTTT. This chain links TRBV7-2 with TRBJ2-2; D assignment may be TRBD1 or TRBD2 (5 bases each). The CDR3 loop spans 17 amino acids. Germline CDR1 reads SGHTA; CDR2 reads FQGNSA. V gave up 3 bases and J gave up 4 bases, with 18 bases separating them.

This rearrangement joins TRBV2 to TRBJ1-5, with D perhaps matching TRBD1 (6 bases). The CDR3 has 15 amino acids. Germline V gene data show CDR1 as SNHLY and CDR2 as FYNNEI. Trimming stripped 1 base from V and 5 bases from J, with 12 bases between. DNA for the CDR3: TGTGCCAGCAGTGAAGGGGGGGGCGGAGATCAGCCCCAGCATTTT. Translation gives CASSEGGGGDQPQHF.